This T cell receptor beta chain was found in a study of cytomegalovirus exposure and HLA in healthy donors. Study-wide findings and caveats: In a later analysis, an Asian-associated ancestry cluster reportedly showed fewer N-insertions than the approximately 700-donor mean. Testing in vitro showed a few CMV-associated chains specific for CMV antigens.

Both 60 Vbeta primers and 13 Jbeta primers went into the PCR. Per the authors' pipeline: Later, an analysis found some 80 million unique TCR beta chains, and 8.5 million to 12 million of these were shared. Assay: immunoSEQ multiplex PCR; the TCRdb copy retains only in-frame clones and omits some. V and J calls and clone size are those listed in that table; D and trimming were worked out from the DNA. In the table there are around 120,000 clones, 83% of which are singletons. A word on this clone: No antigen is known for it.

The CDR3 covers 12 residues. V dropped 4 bases and J dropped 4 bases, with 7 bases sitting between them. The V gene's germline CDR1 is SNHLY and CDR2 FYNNEI. The source of this sequence is a girl aged 2 to 9 in good health and CMV-seronegative. Sequenced material: PBMCs. This chain uses TRBV2 with TRBJ2-5; D call uncertain. DNA of the CDR3: TGTGCCAGCAGTGTGCAGATAGAGACCCAGTACTTC. Amino acid sequence: CASSVQIETQYF.